Detailed here is one T cell receptor beta chain. Its antigen is still unknown. Germline V CDR1 and CDR2: LGHNA, YSLEER. V shed 0 bases and J 14 bases; nucleotides not matched to a gene: 8. This CDR3 spans 14 amino acids. The source of the sample is a study of cytomegalovirus exposure and HLA in healthy donors. About the study: The platform used for the 120 validation repertoires matched that of the 650 to 750 first-cohort repertoires, a later analysis reported.

Repertoires were generated with immunoSEQ multiplex PCR, while TCRdb's copy carries only in-frame clones and drops some. The profile covers more than 85,000 clones, with approximately 94% appearing a single time and approximately 0.91% taken by the ten largest. Whole-study results and caveats: TCR clusters originating in the first cohort tended to co-occur in the 110 or so validation repertoires, according to a later analysis.

The receptor's source is a woman between 18 and 29 years old in good health and CMV-seronegative. The rearrangement joins TRBV4-3 to TRBJ1-4; 8 nucleotides match TRBD1. Sequenced material: PBMCs. Here the CDR3 reads CASSQEVRQGNLFF. The CDR3 DNA sequence: TGCGCCAGCAGCCAAGAAGTCCGACAGGGGAACCTGTTTTTT.